The subject of this entry is one T cell receptor (beta chain). Repertoires were generated with immunoSEQ multiplex PCR, while TCRdb's copy carries only in-frame clones and drops some. The sample consists of around 31,000 clones, approximately 89% of them appearing once. The sample is drawn from a study of blood T cell repertoires in COVID-19. Whole-study context: Sample material is recorded as cDNA or gDNA derived from T cells, B-cell-depleted T cells, or PBMCs.

The trim removed 3 bases at V and 0 bases at J, leaving 1 base unmatched. This CDR3 has 14 amino acids. The germline V gene has CDR1 KGHSH and CDR2 LQKENI. The sequenced material came from peripheral blood. This TCR derives from a man at least 80 years old with acute or convalescent COVID-19. V is TRBV18 and J is TRBJ2-7; 8 positions match TRBD1. The CDR3 region is CASSPGQDSYEQYF. The CDR3 DNA sequence: TGTGCCAGCTCACCGGGACAGGACTCCTACGAGCAGTACTTC.